This TCR beta chain is from a study of T cell repertoires in cytomegalovirus infection. Study details: CMV infection plus the matching HLA type was flagged by public TCR beta signatures.

Germline CDR1 reads LNHDA; CDR2 reads SQIVND (reference sequence). Trimming stripped 2 bases from V and 0 bases from J, with 11 bases between. This CDR3 has 16 residues. About this clonotype: Its target is unknown.

In TCRdb, the reads were re-called with MiXCR into one record per CDR3 protein. The sample has 350,000 to 400,000 distinct CDR3 sequences, about 35% seen once. The sequences come from cultured PBMCs, collected from culture after CMV antigen stimulation. The clonotype was recovered from a human donor in good health (CMV status not recorded). Some clones in this sample may be carry-over from other donors' samples. V and J are TRBV19 and TRBJ2-1; no reliable D call. The CDR3 bases are TGTGCCAGTAGTATACAGCCCTCGAGCTCCTACAATGAGCAGTTCTTC. As protein: CASSIQPSSSYNEQFF. Together with reference TRBV19 and TRBJ2-1, the CDR3 gives the full variable domain: DGGITQSPKYLFRKEGQNVTLSCEQNLNHDAMYWYRQDPGQGLRLIYYSQIVNDFQKGDIAEGYSVSREKKESFPLTVTSAQKNPTAFYLCASSIQPSSSYNEQFFGPGTRLTVL.